The next 14 T cell receptor beta chains were all read from a single sample in a study of T cell responses to AZD1222 COVID-19 vaccine. Measured with immunoSEQ multiplex PCR; TCRdb has only the in-frame clones, and not every one. This table has roughly 100,000 clones, about 93% appearing once. Material: peripheral blood, obtained on day 0 of AZD1222 vaccination. The source is an adult in good health.

V gene TRBV10-1 combines with J gene TRBJ2-3, with D unclear. V was trimmed by 8 bases and J by 2 bases, leaving 23 bases between them. Germline CDR1 WNHNN, CDR2 SYGVQD (reference sequence). CDR3 length equals 17 residues. The CDR3 sequence is CASYVGNGLDNTDTQYF. CDR3 nucleotide sequence: TGCGCCAGCTACGTGGGAAACGGGCTTGACAACACAGATACGCAGTATTTT.

V and J are TRBV9 and TRBJ2-1, with 14 bases fitting TRBD2. The CDR3 is 18 amino acids. Germline values: CDR1 SGDLS, CDR2 YYNGEE. V dropped 7 bases and J dropped 0; count of bases not matched to a gene: 9. Here the CDR3 DNA reads TGTGCCAGCCGCCCAGGACTAGCGGGAGGCGGCTCCTACAATGAGCAGTTCTTC. This translates into CASRPGLAGGGSYNEQFF.

The CDR3 here is CSASSRGTGRAQHF. For the CDR3, the DNA is TGCAGTGCTAGTAGCCGAGGGACAGGCCGGGCCCAGCATTTT. The chain combines TRBV20-1 with TRBJ1-5; 8 positions agree with TRBD1. This CDR3 has 14 amino acids. Germline V gene lookup returns CDR1 DFQATT and CDR2 SNEGSKA (reference sequence). V lost 3 bases and J lost 11; bases outside the gene matches: 12.

The rearrangement uses TRBV4-3 and TRBJ1-1; tentatively, D is TRBD1 (5 bases). Germline V lookup: CDR1 LGHNA, CDR2 YSLEER. The CDR3 has 14 amino acids. The V end was cut by 0 bases, the J end by 5 bases, with 10 bases between. The CDR3 coding sequence is TGCGCCAGCAGCCAAGACGGAGGGGAGACTGAAGCTTTCTTT. As protein: CASSQDGGETEAFF.

The chain uses TRBV18 and TRBJ1-1, with D hard to call. CDR1 KGHSH and CDR2 LQKENI come from the germline V gene. Trimming stripped 0 bases from V and 4 bases from J, with 6 bases between. There are 13 residues in the CDR3. CDR3 nucleotides: TGTGCCAGCTCACCACCGACGAGCACTGAAGCTTTCTTT. Translating gives CASSPPTSTEAFF.

The genes are TRBV9 and TRBJ1-2; D is uncertain. Per the germline V gene, CDR1 is SGDLS and CDR2 is YYNGEE. The ends were cut back, 1 base at V and 7 bases at J, with 8 bases in the middle. The CDR3 totals 12 residues. CDR3 protein: CASSVTSSGYTF. The CDR3 nucleotides read TGTGCCAGCAGCGTAACTAGTAGTGGCTACACCTTC.

This chain joins TRBV28 and TRBJ2-3, with 8 bases that match TRBD2. With V trimmed by 1 base and J by 3 bases, 9 bases remained unmatched. The CDR3 loop spans 17 amino acids. Germline V CDR1 and CDR2: MDHEN, SYDVKM. CDR3 sequence: CASSLSQASGRTDTQYF. CDR3 nucleotide sequence: TGTGCCAGCAGTTTATCCCAAGCTAGCGGGCGGACAGATACGCAGTATTTT.

The rearrangement joins TRBV19 to TRBJ2-5; no firm D call. Germline lookup yields CDR1 LNHDA and CDR2 SQIVND (reference sequence). Trimming left V 4 bases short and J 7 bases short, with 4 bases between. The CDR3 spans 10 residues. The CDR3, as DNA: TGTGCCAGTAGTAAGCGGACCCAGTACTTC. Residues: CASSKRTQYF.

The chain recombines TRBV10-2 with TRBJ2-1; D remains ambiguous. Trimming stripped 6 bases from V and 10 bases from J, with 16 bases between. CDR1 WSHSY and CDR2 SAAADI come from the germline V gene. The CDR3 consists of 13 residues. The CDR3 bases are TGCGCCAGCAGCTCCTTTGATGTGGGAGAGCAGTTCTTC. It codes for CASSSFDVGEQFF.

This clone was found once. This chain connects TRBV5-6 to TRBJ2-7; D not certain. V gave up 0 bases and J gave up 4 bases, with 11 bases separating them. This CDR3 spans 14 amino acids. CDR1 is SGHDT and CDR2 is YYEEEE in the germline V gene. CDR3 sequence: CASSLVGYPYEQYF. For the CDR3, the DNA is TGTGCCAGCAGCTTGGTTGGCTATCCATACGAGCAGTACTTC.

This chain joins TRBV6-2 or TRBV6-3 and TRBJ2-3, with 10 positions matching TRBD2. This CDR3 has 17 residues. The V segment lost 2 bases and the J segment 8 bases; nucleotides outside the gene matches: 13. Germline V gene lookup returns CDR1 MNHEY and CDR2 SVGEGT. CDR3 sequence: CASSYPTSGRRVFTQYF. The CDR3 DNA is TGTGCCAGCAGTTACCCGACTAGCGGGCGTCGGGTATTTACGCAGTATTTT.

This sequence joins TRBV12-3 or TRBV12-4 and TRBJ1-1; D uncertain. The CDR3 has 13 amino acids. Trimming stripped 3 bases from V and 2 bases from J, with 7 bases between. The CDR3 reads CASSFIPNTEAFF. The DNA of the CDR3 is TGTGCCAGCAGTTTTATCCCTAACACTGAAGCTTTCTTT.

The chain uses TRBV10-2 and TRBJ1-5; 8 bases align to TRBD1. Losses at the gene ends were 1 base for V and 2 bases for J; bases not matched to a gene: 4. CDR3 length: 16 residues. Looked up from germline, CDR1 is WSHSY and CDR2 is SAAADI. CDR3 in DNA: TGCGCCAGCAGTGAGTTCGGACAGGGAGGCAATCAGCCCCAGCATTTT. Translating it yields CASSEFGQGGNQPQHF.

J is TRBJ1-2 and V is TRBV6-1; D perhaps matches TRBD1 (5 bases). Trimming shortened V by 7 bases and J by 2 bases, and 14 bases separated the two germline ends. The CDR3 spans 14 residues. Germline V gene lookup returns CDR1 MNHNS and CDR2 SASEGT. CDR3 DNA: TGTGCCAGCAACTATGACGGGGGAAACTATGGCTACACCTTC. It specifies CASNYDGGNYGYTF.